This T cell receptor (delta chain) was retrieved from a study of gamma-delta T cells after stem cell transplantation. The CDR3 is 21 amino acids. The germline V gene encodes CDR1 GEAIGNYY and CDR2 EKD. TCRdb reprocessed the RT-PCR reads through CATT. Seen here are about 1,300 delta-chain clones, roughly 2.8% observed once, and the top ten hold approximately 35%. Concerning this clone itself: A far larger clone is one nucleotide away, so this likely arose from a read error.

The genes are TRDV2 and TRDJ3; D is unclear. The source is a human donor. It is not recorded whose cells these are; they may come from a transplant donor. Sample: gamma-delta T cells. The CDR3 bases are TGTGCCTGTTACACCTTTGGCCTGGCGGGCCCAAGCTCCTGGGACACCCGACAGATGTTTTTC. It is translated as CACYTFGLAGPSSWDTRQMFF.